This T cell receptor beta chain was documented in a study of T cell responses to AZD1222 COVID-19 vaccine. Produced via immunoSEQ multiplex PCR; TCRdb's table is partial and in-frame only. The sample lists 170,000 or so clones, approximately 90% occurring once. The germline gives CDR1 SGDLS, CDR2 YYNGEE. V lost 0 bases, J lost 5 bases, and 14 bases lay in between. The CDR3 spans 15 residues. Findings of the study overall: It was only after the peak T cell response that any repertoires were sampled. The breadth and depth of Spike-specific TCRs increased once two AZD1222 doses had been given.

With regard to this clone: Its antigen is not identified.

The receptor comes from an adult in good health. The rearrangement uses TRBV9 and TRBJ1-1, with D perhaps matching TRBD1 (6 bases). This specimen consisted of peripheral blood, obtained on day 0 of AZD1222 vaccination. The CDR3: CASSVEYRAGTEAFF. CDR3 DNA: TGTGCCAGCAGCGTAGAGTACAGGGCAGGGACTGAAGCTTTCTTT.